Listed below are T cell receptor beta chains from one sample, sequenced in a study of breast tumors, draining lymph nodes, adjacent tissues. TCRdb re-called the multiplex PCR reads with MiXCR, one entry per CDR3 protein. The repertoire includes about 140,000 distinct CDR3 sequences, 30% to 35% of them detected once, and around 2.3% sits in the top ten. The source material was axillary lymph node tissue. The receptors were sampled from a female donor with breast cancer. Some clones in this sample may be carry-over from other donors' samples. The CDR3 runs from the conserved cysteine through the conserved F or W.

J gene: TRBJ1-3
V gene: TRBV20-1
CDR3 protein: CSAGFGPQRAGNSIYF

J gene: TRBJ2-7
V gene: TRBV9
CDR3 protein: CASSVAAGGRTYEQYF

J gene: TRBJ1-3
V gene: TRBV4-1
CDR3 protein: CASSRNTAVGNTIYF

J gene: TRBJ1-4
V gene: TRBV5-1
CDR3 protein: CASSWTGTPNEKLFF

J gene: TRBJ2-3
V gene: TRBV2
CDR3 protein: CARGGDTVDTQYF

J gene: TRBJ1-4
V gene: TRBV20-1
CDR3 protein: CSARARVSNEKLFF

J gene: TRBJ2-3
V gene: TRBV7-8
CDR3 protein: CASSTTGREDTQYF

J gene: TRBJ1-4
V gene: TRBV6-5
CDR3 protein: CASSYAGGNEKLFF

J gene: TRBJ1-4
V gene: TRBV7-8
CDR3 protein: CASSLATVGGEKLFF

J gene: TRBJ1-6
V gene: TRBV12-3/TRBV12-4
CDR3 protein: CASSLRDRGNSPLHF

J gene: TRBJ2-5
V gene: TRBV24-1
CDR3 protein: CATSVGGAETQYF

J gene: TRBJ1-4
V gene: TRBV7-3
CDR3 protein: CASSLGAVTTNEKLFF

J gene: TRBJ2-1
V gene: TRBV4-1
CDR3 protein: CASRRAVYNEQFF

J gene: TRBJ1-1
V gene: TRBV12-5
CDR3 protein: CASGFVENTEAFF

J gene: TRBJ1-1
V gene: TRBV4-1
CDR3 protein: CASSQDTGRGSEAFF

J gene: TRBJ1-1
V gene: TRBV7-2
CDR3 protein: CASSLRAAGQPSTEAFF

J gene: TRBJ2-7
V gene: TRBV5-4
CDR3 protein: CASSRGDRLYSYEQYF

J gene: TRBJ1-3
V gene: TRBV11-3
CDR3 protein: CASSPRGQGNTIYF

J gene: TRBJ1-1
V gene: TRBV19
CDR3 protein: CASTGRTNTEAFF

J gene: TRBJ2-2
V gene: TRBV15
CDR3 protein: CATSKDLGNTGELFF

J gene: TRBJ1-2
V gene: TRBV20-1
CDR3 protein: CSARGDSNYGYTF

J gene: TRBJ1-2
V gene: TRBV14
CDR3 protein: CASSQGGTVYGYTF

J gene: TRBJ2-1
V gene: TRBV4-1
CDR3 protein: CASSLYFSYNEQFF

J gene: TRBJ2-1
V gene: TRBV20-1
CDR3 protein: CCARLLKAGIFYNEQLF

J gene: TRBJ1-4
V gene: TRBV14
CDR3 protein: CASSQVLTGPNEKLSF

J gene: TRBJ2-5
V gene: TRBV11-2
CDR3 protein: CASRLGVSRGGRETQYF

J gene: TRBJ1-2
V gene: TRBV19
CDR3 protein: CASSTQTANYGYTF

J gene: TRBJ2-5
V gene: TRBV6-5
CDR3 protein: CASSWLGGNTETQYF

J gene: TRBJ1-2
V gene: TRBV20-1
CDR3 protein: CSAIGGPVTTYGHTF

J gene: TRBJ2-5
V gene: TRBV5-1
CDR3 protein: CASSSRTGRHETQYF

J gene: TRBJ1-4
V gene: TRBV6-4
CDR3 protein: CASRRGDDYEKLFF

J gene: TRBJ1-2
V gene: TRBV19
CDR3 protein: CASNTGEDYGYTF

J gene: TRBJ2-1
V gene: TRBV5-1
CDR3 protein: CASSLENPNNEQFF

J gene: TRBJ1-4
V gene: TRBV2
CDR3 protein: CASRQPGLSEKLFF

J gene: TRBJ1-6
V gene: TRBV10-3
CDR3 protein: CAITPGPDNSPLHF

J gene: TRBJ1-2
V gene: TRBV20-1
CDR3 protein: CSADRRGEGGYGYTF

J gene: TRBJ2-2
V gene: TRBV5-1
CDR3 protein: CASSLGLAETGELFF

J gene: TRBJ2-3
V gene: TRBV5-1
CDR3 protein: CASSLGAGVVGTDTQYF

J gene: TRBJ2-5
V gene: TRBV7-9
CDR3 protein: CASSGVRSQETQYF

J gene: TRBJ1-1
V gene: TRBV19
CDR3 protein: CASSPPLNTEAFF

J gene: TRBJ2-3
V gene: TRBV7-8
CDR3 protein: CASIPPGGAFTDTQYF

J gene: TRBJ2-1
V gene: TRBV4-3
CDR3 protein: CASSQDVRGSYNEQFF

J gene: TRBJ2-5
V gene: TRBV7-7
CDR3 protein: CASSPTPGRQETQYF

J gene: TRBJ1-1
V gene: TRBV5-1
CDR3 protein: CASSFAGYANTEAFF

J gene: TRBJ2-6
V gene: TRBV5-1
CDR3 protein: CASSFGSGTGISGANALTF

J gene: TRBJ1-1
V gene: TRBV27
CDR3 protein: CASRESLNTEAFF

J gene: TRBJ2-5
V gene: TRBV6-5
CDR3 protein: CASRDRGLAGRETQYF

J gene: TRBJ2-3
V gene: TRBV5-1
CDR3 protein: CASSSGGGGGTDTQYF

J gene: TRBJ1-1
V gene: TRBV3-1
CDR3 protein: CASSQVGQPEAFF

J gene: TRBJ2-1
V gene: TRBV7-3
CDR3 protein: CASSLTRGQYNEQFF

J gene: TRBJ2-5
V gene: TRBV20-1
CDR3 protein: CTPGGIAETQYF